This entry lists 13 T cell receptor beta chains sequenced from one sample in a study of CXCR3-negative and CXCR3-positive naive CD8 T cells. Through 5' RACE with UMI labels, the TRB cDNA libraries were prepared. TCRdb re-called the 5' RACE reads and catalogs CDR3 proteins one per entry, DNA excluded. This sample's clone table lists some 39,000 distinct CDR3 sequences. Sequences were obtained from naive CXCR3- CD8+ T cells from blood. Described subset: CD45RO-CCR7+CD27+CD95- naive CD8+ T cells lacking CXCR3 (TNR3-). These receptor sequences come from a human donor in good health. Some clones in this sample may be carry-over from other donors' samples.

CDR3 in amino acids: CATARTGGTDTQYF. The chain recombines TRBV14 with TRBJ2-3; TCRdb indicates TRBD1, and absent DNA this call remains unverified. CDR3 length: 14 amino acids. Germline V gives CDR1 SGHDN, CDR2 FVKESK.

The chain employs TRBV7-2 and TRBJ2-3; the TRBD2 assignment by TCRdb is unverifiable without DNA. The CDR3 runs to 15 residues. Germline CDR1 SGHTA, CDR2 FQGNSA. The CDR3 reads CASSFLVSSTDTQYF.

This rearrangement joins TRBV28 to TRBJ2-2; TCRdb gives TRBD1 as the D gene, but with no DNA this cannot be confirmed. CDR1 and CDR2 (germline): MDHEN, SYDVKM. The CDR3 totals 15 residues. CDR3 sequence: CASSRDRGGTGELFF. Together with reference TRBV28 and TRBJ2-2, the CDR3 gives the full variable domain: DVKVTQSSRYLVKRTGEKVFLECVQDMDHENMFWYRQDPGLGLRLIYFSYDVKMKEKGDIPEGYSVSREKKERFSLILESASTNQTSMYLCASSRDRGGTGELFFGEGSRLTVL.

The chain is built from TRBV7-6 and TRBJ2-1; TCRdb reports TRBD1, a call that lacks DNA to check it against. The CDR3 loop spans 15 amino acids. Germline V gene data show CDR1 as SGHVS and CDR2 as FNYEAQ. This chain's CDR3 is CASSSQALVFNEQFF.

V and J are TRBV20-1 and TRBJ2-1; absent DNA, TCRdb's TRBD2 call cannot be checked. The CDR3 contains 14 residues. Germline V gene sequence: CDR1 DFQATT, CDR2 SNEGSKA (reference sequence). The CDR3 here is CSAPTSGIGSEQFF.

V and J are TRBV7-6 and TRBJ2-7; without DNA, the TCRdb call of TRBD2 cannot be checked. CDR3 size: 15 residues. In germline, CDR1 is SGHVS, CDR2 FNYEAQ. This chain's CDR3 is CASSGGGLAGFEQYF.

The chain links TRBV29-1 to TRBJ2-1; TCRdb proposes TRBD1, but this gene call is untestable without DNA. The CDR3 has 12 amino acids. In germline, CDR1 is SQVTM, CDR2 ANQGSEA. The CDR3 sequence is CSVVQGEVEQFF.

The CDR3 protein is CASSLSLPGGVEQYF. This chain links TRBV5-1 with TRBJ2-7; the D gene TCRdb calls, TRBD1, cannot be checked with no DNA. Germline-derived CDR1 and CDR2 are SGHRS and YFSETQ. The CDR3 sequence is 15 residues long.

The chain has TRBV7-9 and TRBJ1-1. The CDR3 runs to 14 residues. Per germline, CDR1 SEHNR and CDR2 FQNEAQ (reference sequence). Here the CDR3 reads CASTSERRRYEAFF.

The rearrangement uses TRBV7-9 and TRBJ2-1; TCRdb proposes TRBD2, but this gene call is untestable without DNA. This CDR3 is built from 15 residues. Germline loops: CDR1 SEHNR, CDR2 FQNEAQ (reference sequence). The CDR3 loop reads CASSRWTSGTDEQFF.

The chain is built from TRBV7-7 and TRBJ1-5; the D call from TCRdb, TRBD1, cannot be confirmed without DNA. Germline V gene data show CDR1 as SSHAT and CDR2 as FNYEAQ (reference sequence). This CDR3 comprises 13 residues. CDR3 sequence: CASSLGGGQPQHF.

The rearrangement links TRBV6-2 or TRBV6-3 to TRBJ1-1; with no DNA, the TCRdb D assignment of TRBD1 cannot be verified. The CDR3 runs 14 residues. Germline V CDR1 and CDR2: MNHEY, SVGEGT. CDR3 protein: CASSERQDVAEAFF.

J is TRBJ2-1 and V is TRBV7-8; lacking DNA, the TRBD2 call made by TCRdb goes unchecked. Germline V gives CDR1 SGHVS, CDR2 FQNEAQ. The CDR3 totals 15 residues. The CDR3: CASSPVAGGPHEQFF.